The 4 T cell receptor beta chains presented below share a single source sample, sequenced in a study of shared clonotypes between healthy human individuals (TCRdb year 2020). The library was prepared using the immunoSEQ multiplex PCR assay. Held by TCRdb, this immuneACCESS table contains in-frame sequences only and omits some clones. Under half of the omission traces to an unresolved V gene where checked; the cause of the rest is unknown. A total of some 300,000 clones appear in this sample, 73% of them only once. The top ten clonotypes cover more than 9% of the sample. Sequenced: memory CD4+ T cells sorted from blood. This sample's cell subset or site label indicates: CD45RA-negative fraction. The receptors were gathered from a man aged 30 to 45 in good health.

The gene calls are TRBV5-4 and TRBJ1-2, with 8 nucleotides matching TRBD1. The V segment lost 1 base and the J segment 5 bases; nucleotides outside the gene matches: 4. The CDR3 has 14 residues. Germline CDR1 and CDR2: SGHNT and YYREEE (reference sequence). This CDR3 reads CASSLTTGVYGYTF. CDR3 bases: TGTGCCAGCAGCTTGACGACAGGGGTATATGGCTACACCTTC.

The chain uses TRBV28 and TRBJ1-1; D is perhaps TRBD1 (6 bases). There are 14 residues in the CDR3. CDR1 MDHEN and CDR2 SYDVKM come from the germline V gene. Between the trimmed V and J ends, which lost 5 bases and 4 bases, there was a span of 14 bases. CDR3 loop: CASSGRDKVTEAFF. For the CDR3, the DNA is TGTGCCAGCAGTGGACGGGACAAGGTCACTGAAGCTTTCTTT.

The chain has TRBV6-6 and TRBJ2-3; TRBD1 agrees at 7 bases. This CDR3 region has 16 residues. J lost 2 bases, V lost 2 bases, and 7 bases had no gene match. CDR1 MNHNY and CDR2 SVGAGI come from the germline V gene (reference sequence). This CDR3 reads CASSYRAGGSTDTQYF. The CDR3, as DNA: TGTGCCAGCAGTTACAGGGCAGGGGGATCCACAGATACGCAGTATTTT.

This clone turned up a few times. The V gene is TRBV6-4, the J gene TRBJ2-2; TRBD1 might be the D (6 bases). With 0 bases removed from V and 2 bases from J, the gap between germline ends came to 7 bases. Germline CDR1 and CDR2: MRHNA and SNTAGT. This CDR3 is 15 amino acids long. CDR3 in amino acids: CASSDSGQNTGELFF. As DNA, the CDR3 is TGTGCCAGCAGTGACTCGGGACAAAACACCGGGGAGCTGTTTTTT.